Shown below are 10 T cell receptor beta chains from a single sample sequenced in a study of neurological immune-mediated disorders. Each CDR3 protein is one row after TCRdb ran MiXCR on the 5' RACE reads. This sample has tens of thousands of distinct CDR3 sequences, with about 7% found just once. Sequencing was carried out using CD4+ T cells from blood. These receptors came from a man aged 45-65 years in good health.

This clonotype has a count of ten or more. V gene TRBV9 combines with J gene TRBJ2-1; weak D call: TRBD2 (6 bases). The V gene's germline CDR1 is SGDLS and CDR2 YYNGEE. The CDR3 totals 15 residues. Deletions cut 0 bases from V and 7 bases from J, with 14 bases between. CDR3 amino acids: CASSVGGGVGNEQFF. For the CDR3, the DNA is TGTGCCAGCAGCGTAGGGGGCGGGGTTGGGAATGAGCAGTTCTTC.

The chain recombines TRBV5-1 with TRBJ2-1; D unclear. Germline V gene sequence: CDR1 SGHRS, CDR2 YFSETQ. Trimming stripped 5 bases from V and 1 base from J, with 7 bases between. The CDR3 covers 13 residues. The CDR3 here is CASRAASYNEQFF. CDR3 bases: TGCGCCAGCAGAGCCGCTTCCTACAATGAGCAGTTCTTC.

This clonotype was detected many times. CDR3 sequence reads: CSARRAQGVHEQYF. The CDR3 region has the DNA TGCAGTGCTAGAAGGGCACAGGGGGTCCACGAGCAGTACTTC. The V call is TRBV20-1, the J call TRBJ2-7; TRBD1 matches 8 bases. Germline assignment: CDR1 DFQATT and CDR2 SNEGSKA (reference sequence). V dropped 2 bases and J dropped 5; count of bases not matched to a gene: 8. This CDR3 has 14 amino acids.

This clonotype was seen many times. The rearrangement joins TRBV18 to TRBJ1-5, with D perhaps matching TRBD1 (5 bases). Trimming took off 3 bases at V and 1 base at J, with 10 bases between the two ends. The CDR3 sequence is 15 residues long. Germline V gene data show CDR1 as KGHSH and CDR2 as LQKENI. DNA of the CDR3: TGTGCCAGCTCACCCGTTGCAGGGAGCAATCAGCCCCAGCATTTT. Amino acid sequence: CASSPVAGSNQPQHF.

At least ten counts were recorded for this clonotype. CDR3 bases: TGTGCCAGCAGTTCCCACTCGTGGCGGACAGGGTCCTCTGGGGCCAACGTCCTGACTTTC. Protein product: CASSSHSWRTGSSGANVLTF. The chain joins TRBV28 to TRBJ2-6, with TRBD1 matching over 8 bases. From germline, CDR1 is MDHEN and CDR2 SYDVKM. With V trimmed by 4 bases and J by 0 bases, 14 bases remained unmatched. The length of the CDR3 is 20 residues.

This clonotype was found many times. The chain uses TRBV20-1 and TRBJ2-3, with a weak D call TRBD1 (6 bases). CDR1 is DFQATT and CDR2 is SNEGSKA in the germline V gene (reference sequence). The CDR3 contains 13 residues. Deletions cut 6 bases from V and 3 bases from J, with 13 bases between. The CDR3 here is CSALGTPTDTQYF. CDR3 DNA: TGCAGTGCCCTCGGGACACCAACAGATACGCAGTATTTT.

This clonotype was observed many times. Here the CDR3 reads CASSPRTYLTYEQYF. CDR3 DNA: TGTGCCAGCAGCCCCCGGACGTACTTAACCTACGAGCAGTACTTC. The V gene is TRBV7-2, the J gene TRBJ2-7, with no clear D. The CDR3 length is 15 residues. V was shortened by 5 bases and J by 2 bases, with 16 bases between the two germline ends. Per germline, CDR1 SGHTA and CDR2 FQGNSA.

The V and J genes are TRBV23-1 and TRBJ2-7; perhaps TRBD2 as D (7 bases). TRBV23-1 is flagged as an ORF with uncertain function. This CDR3 has 13 residues. V was trimmed by 4 bases and J by 6 bases, leaving 13 bases between them. In DNA form, the CDR3 reads TGCGCCAGCAGTCCACCGGGGGGCCTCGAGCAGTACTTC. Encoded protein: CASSPPGGLEQYF.

This clonotype was seen at least ten times. The V gene is TRBV10-3, the J gene TRBJ1-6; D gene unclear. Per germline, CDR1 ENHRY and CDR2 SYGVKD. V gave up 10 bases and J gave up 10 bases, with 20 bases separating them. This CDR3 spans 14 amino acids. The CDR3 DNA is TGTGCCACAACCACCGACACGAGAGGGTCACCCCTCCACTTT. Translated, it gives CATTTDTRGSPLHF.

This clonotype has ten or more counts. The rearrangement uses TRBV27 and TRBJ2-5, with D tentatively TRBD1 (7 bases). The CDR3 runs 14 residues. Germline CDR1 reads MNHEY; CDR2 reads SMNVEV (reference sequence). Deletions cut 5 bases from V and 2 bases from J, with 12 bases between. The CDR3 reads CASSMTGRQETQYF. In nucleotides, the CDR3 is TGTGCCAGCAGTATGACAGGGAGGCAAGAGACCCAGTACTTC.